These T cell receptor beta chains were read from a single sample in a study of T cell repertoires in cytomegalovirus infection. TCRdb re-called the reads with MiXCR, one entry per CDR3 protein. This table has about 500,000 distinct CDR3 sequences, around 35% appearing once. Antigen specificity for these receptors is unknown. The specimen comprised cultured PBMCs, sampled from culture after CMV antigen stimulation. All receptors derive from a human donor in good health (CMV status not recorded). Some clones in this sample may be carry-over from other donors' samples. Each CDR3 is given with its conserved first and last residue. The D gene is left open where the match is weak. The size field is filled for only some rows; it gives once, few, many or a size class.

>TRBJ2-3|13|TRBV28|.|.
TGTGCCAGCAGGCTCCCGACAGTAGATACGCAGTATTTT
CASRLPTVDTQYF
>TRBJ2-1|17|TRBV12-3/TRBV12-4|TRBD2|.
TGTGCCAGCAGTTTAGTAGCGGGAGGAGGGACCTACAATGAGCAGTTCTTC
CASSLVAGGGTYNEQFF
>TRBJ2-1|15|TRBV7-8|.|.
TGTGCCAGCAGCGGCGGGGGCCTCTCCTACAATGAGCAGTTCTTC
CASSGGGLSYNEQFF
>TRBJ1-5|15|TRBV10-3|.|.
TGTGCCATCGGGTGGGGCCAGGGCCCGAATCAGCCCCAGCATTTT
CAIGWGQGPNQPQHF
>TRBJ1-5|14|TRBV6-5|TRBD1|.
TGTGCCAGCAGCTCGGGACAGCACAATCAGCCCCAGCATTTT
CASSSGQHNQPQHF
>TRBJ2-5|14|TRBV9|TRBD2|once
TGTGCCAGCAGCTATTCGGGAGGTTCAGAGACCCAGTACTTC
CASSYSGGSETQYF
>TRBJ2-3|16|TRBV11-2|TRBD2|many
TGTGCCAGCAGCTTAATCGGGCTAGCGGGAGCAGATACGCAGTATTTT
CASSLIGLAGADTQYF
>TRBJ2-5|16|TRBV9|TRBD2|.
TGTGCCAGCAGCGTAGGACCGGGAGGGCTCACGGAGACCCAGTACTTC
CASSVGPGGLTETQYF
>TRBJ2-2|17|TRBV7-8|TRBD2|.
TGTGCCAGCAGCTTAGTCCGCGGACTAGCGGGCACCGGGGAGCTGTTTTTT
CASSLVRGLAGTGELFF
>TRBJ1-1|15|TRBV6-1|.|.
TGTGCCAGCAGCCCCGGACATGGCGCCGGCACTGAAGCTTGCTTT
CASSPGHGAGTEACF
>TRBJ1-1|15|TRBV5-4|.|few
TGTGCCAGCAGCTTGATGCAGGCGGGGAACACTGAAGCTTTCTTT
CASSLMQAGNTEAFF
>TRBJ2-2|16|TRBV9|TRBD1|.
TGTGCCAGCAGCCCACGTTCAGGGGGCGCGTCCGGGGAGCTGTTTTTT
CASSPRSGGASGELFF
>TRBJ2-2|15|TRBV6-5|TRBD1|.
TGTGCCAGCAGGCTCGGGACAGTTTTCTCCGGGGAGCTGTTTTTT
CASRLGTVFSGELFF
>TRBJ2-3|18|TRBV7-2|.|many
TGTGCCAGCAGCTTAGGGGGAGAGACTAGGATTCCCCCAGATACGCAGTATTTT
CASSLGGETRIPPDTQYF
>TRBJ1-2|13|TRBV19|.|.
TGTGCCAGCTCTATCACTTCGATAGATGGCTACACCTTC
CASSITSIDGYTF
>TRBJ2-3|18|TRBV12-3/TRBV12-4|TRBD2|few
TGTGCCAGCAGTTCATACTTCGGACTAGCGGGAACAATAGATACGCAGTATTTT
CASSSYFGLAGTIDTQYF
>TRBJ1-2|15|TRBV11-2|.|.
TGTGCCAGCAGCCCCTATCCCTTAAGGGGCTATGGCTACACCTTC
CASSPYPLRGYGYTF
>TRBJ1-2|14|TRBV7-2|.|many
TGTGCCAGCAGCTCCCTAGGTGTGGGTGATGGCTACACCTTC
CASSSLGVGDGYTF
>TRBJ1-2|15|TRBV15|TRBD1|.
TGTGCCACCAGCCGTCGACAGGGGGGGAACTATGGCTACACCTTC
CATSRRQGGNYGYTF
>TRBJ1-5|14|TRBV6-1|TRBD1|.
TGTGCCAGCAGTGAAGGACAGGGGAGTCAGCCCCAGCATTTT
CASSEGQGSQPQHF
>TRBJ2-7|14|TRBV6-5|.|few
TGTGCCAGCAGAGTTTACGTCAGCTCCTACGAGCAGTACTTC
CASRVYVSSYEQYF
>TRBJ1-2|15|TRBV28|TRBD1|.
TGTGCCAGCAGTTTAAGACAGGGCTGGAATACCGGCTACACCTTC
CASSLRQGWNTGYTF
>TRBJ2-1|18|TRBV7-8|TRBD2|many
TGTGCCAGCAGCGGCCGCATCGTAGCGGGAGGGCCGCAGAATGAGCAGTTCTTC
CASSGRIVAGGPQNEQFF
>TRBJ1-6|16|TRBV14|.|.
TGTGCCAGCAGCCGCAGGACTGGGGGCTTTAATTCACCCCTCCACTTT
CASSRRTGGFNSPLHF
>TRBJ2-1|15|TRBV12-3/TRBV12-4|.|.
TGTGCCAGCAGTTTAGAACGGCACCAATTATCTGAGCAGTTCTTC
CASSLERHQLSEQFF
>TRBJ2-1|14|TRBV20-1|TRBD2|.
TGCAGTGCCCCGGGACTAGCGGGAAATAATGAGCAGTTCTTC
CSAPGLAGNNEQFF
>TRBJ1-5|14|TRBV7-2|.|many
TGTGCCAGCAGCCCCACAGGGAACAATCAGCCCCAGCATTTT
CASSPTGNNQPQHF
>TRBJ2-5|13|TRBV5-1|.|.
TGCGCCAGCAGAACCTTAATTTCAGAGACCCAGTACTTC
CASRTLISETQYF
>TRBJ2-5|15|TRBV5-6|TRBD2|.
TGTGCCAGCAGCTGGACGGGACTAGGCTTGGAGACCCAGTACTTC
CASSWTGLGLETQYF
>TRBJ1-1|12|TRBV29-1|.|few
TGCAGCGTTGAAGATGGGTTCACTGAAGCTTTCTTT
CSVEDGFTEAFF
>TRBJ1-5|13|TRBV6-5|.|once
TGTGCCCGCAGTTACACGATGGGCCAGCCCCAGCATTTT
CARSYTMGQPQHF
>TRBJ2-1|15|TRBV6-1|TRBD2|few
TGTGCCAGCAGCCCGACTAGCGGGGACCTCGGTGAGCAGTTCTTC
CASSPTSGDLGEQFF
>TRBJ1-4|14|TRBV12-3/TRBV12-4|TRBD1|few
TGTGCCAGCACCCGGACAGGGGGGGGTGAAAAACTGTTTTTT
CASTRTGGGEKLFF
>TRBJ2-7|15|TRBV29-1|.|.
TGCAGCGTTGAAAGGGGGACCATTAACTCCTACGAGCAGTACTTC
CSVERGTINSYEQYF
>TRBJ2-4|14|TRBV6-2/TRBV6-3|.|few
TGTGCCAGCAGTTACCCGGGACGGTCAAACATTCAGTACTTC
CASSYPGRSNIQYF
>TRBJ2-1|14|TRBV29-1|.|.
TGCAGCGTCGCAAGTAGGGGATTCTACAATGAGCAGTTCTTC
CSVASRGFYNEQFF
>TRBJ2-4|14|TRBV12-3/TRBV12-4|.|.
TGTGCCAGCAGCCCCCTGAGGCAGAAAAACATTCAGTACTTC
CASSPLRQKNIQYF
>TRBJ2-6|17|TRBV7-2|.|many
TGTGCCAGCAGCTTAGGGGTGTTAGGGCCTGGGGCCAACGTCCTGACTTTC
CASSLGVLGPGANVLTF
>TRBJ2-1|15|TRBV7-2|.|.
TGTGCCAGCAGCTTAGGACAGGCTCCCTACAATGAGCAGTTCTTC
CASSLGQAPYNEQFF
>TRBJ2-7|14|TRBV29-1|.|.
TGCAGCGTTTCCCTCCAGGGGTCCTACTTCGAGCAGTACTTC
CSVSLQGSYFEQYF
>TRBJ2-7|11|TRBV7-2|.|few
TGTGCCAGCAGCTTATACCCCGAGCAGTACTTC
CASSLYPEQYF
>TRBJ2-5|14|TRBV6-5|.|.
TGTGCCAGCAGTTACGGGGGGCTCCAAGAGACCCAGTACTTC
CASSYGGLQETQYF
>TRBJ1-2|16|TRBV4-2|.|.
TGTGCCAGCAGCCAAGATCTACTTCTTCACGGAGATGGCTACACCTTC
CASSQDLLLHGDGYTF
>TRBJ2-2|16|TRBV7-8|TRBD1|many
TGTGCCAGCAGCTTGCAGGGGGACAGAAACACCGGGGAGCTGTTTTTT
CASSLQGDRNTGELFF
>TRBJ2-7|16|TRBV28|.|.
TGTGCCAGCAGTTTAGGGGGCTTGGGCGGGCCCTACGAGCAGTACTTC
CASSLGGLGGPYEQYF
>TRBJ2-3|15|TRBV7-9|.|few
TGTGCCAGCAGCGCGACTCCCCCAGGGAGAGATACGCAGTATTTT
CASSATPPGRDTQYF
>TRBJ2-5|16|TRBV7-2|.|few
TGTGCCAGCAGCGTTGACTCCGGGACAAACCAAGAGACCCAGTACTTC
CASSVDSGTNQETQYF
>TRBJ2-3|17|TRBV9|TRBD2|.
TGTGCCAGCAGCGCCGGAGTCCTAGCGGGCCCCACAGATACGCAGTATTTT
CASSAGVLAGPTDTQYF
>TRBJ1-5|14|TRBV6-2/TRBV6-3|.|few
TGTGCCAGCAGTTCGCCGAATCTACAGGGAATTGAGCATTTT
CASSSPNLQGIEHF
>TRBJ1-3|14|TRBV25-1|.|.
TGTGCCAGCAGTGAGTCGATCTCTGGAAACACCATATATTTT
CASSESISGNTIYF
>TRBJ1-1|14|TRBV27|.|.
TGTGCCAGCAGTACACGACGGATGAACACTGAAGCTTTCTTT
CASSTRRMNTEAFF
>TRBJ1-2|15|TRBV7-9|.|.
TGTGCCAGCAGCTCCAGCCCGGGGGGAAACTATGGCTACACCTTC
CASSSSPGGNYGYTF
>TRBJ2-7|15|TRBV7-2|TRBD2|many
TGTGCCAGCAGCACCGGACTAGCGGGTGTCTACGAGCAGTACTTC
CASSTGLAGVYEQYF
>TRBJ1-5|15|TRBV4-2|.|few
TGTGCCAGCAGCCAAGATGGGGGGTCGGGCCAGCCCCAGCATTTT
CASSQDGGSGQPQHF